The 30 T cell receptor beta chains below were found in one sample sequenced in a study of low-dose radiotherapy and immunotherapy resistance in tumors. First-strand cDNA used TRAV- and TRBV-specific primers, covering alpha and beta chains. A roughly 20-cycle PCR with a constant-region primer and V-primer adapter amplified TCRs. Using its own MiXCR run on the reads, TCRdb lists one record per CDR3 protein. The data show 70,000 to 90,000 distinct CDR3 sequences, 18% seen once. Described time point: before trial treatment. The specimen comprised PBMCs, sampled before treatment. These receptors all stem from a male donor with prostate cancer.

This clonotype was counted only a few times. The V gene is TRBV6-1, the J gene TRBJ1-1, with TRBD1 identical over 7 bases. The J segment lost 0 bases and the V segment lost 8 bases, leaving 3 bases of the junction unmatched. CDR1 MNHNS and CDR2 SASEGT come from the germline V gene. The CDR3 contains 13 residues. CDR3 nucleotide sequence: TGTGCCAGCCAGACAGGGTTGAACACTGAAGCTTTCTTT. Its translation is CASQTGLNTEAFF.

The V gene is TRBV12-3 or TRBV12-4, the J gene TRBJ2-1; D remains unclear. The CDR3 extends over 11 amino acids. Trimming removed 6 bases from V and 9 bases from J, with 9 bases in between. The CDR3 loop reads CASSRLVEQFF. DNA of the CDR3: TGTGCCAGCAGCAGGTTGGTTGAGCAGTTCTTC.

As for this clonotype: This may come from a read error, since a much larger clone is one base off. The J gene is TRBJ2-7, the V gene TRBV7-6; D possibly matches TRBD1 or TRBD2 (5 bases each). The CDR3 is made up of 15 amino acids. Trimming removed 7 bases from V and 4 bases from J, with 20 bases in between. Germline assignment: CDR1 SGHVS and CDR2 FNYEAQ. Here the CDR3 DNA reads TGTGCCAGCAACTTTTCAGGGACCCCTCTGTACGAGCAGTACTTC. As protein: CASNFSGTPLYEQYF.

This rearrangement joins TRBV6-5 to TRBJ2-5; 11 bases line up with TRBD1. V shed 2 bases and J 5 bases; nucleotides not matched to a gene: 10. This CDR3 has 17 amino acids. Germline values: CDR1 MNHEY, CDR2 SVGAGI. CDR3 nucleotide sequence: TGTGCCAGCAGTTACGGCGTAGCGGGGGACAGGGGGGAGACCCAGTACTTC. As protein: CASSYGVAGDRGETQYF.

This clonotype was seen many times. This chain connects TRBV20-1 to TRBJ2-3; the match to TRBD2 covers 11 bases. In germline, CDR1 is DFQATT, CDR2 SNEGSKA (reference sequence). Trimming took 6 bases from V and 6 from J; bases not matched to a gene: 11. This CDR3 contains 15 residues. The CDR3 bases are TGCAGTGCAATCCATTTAGCGGGGGGGCCGGATACGCAGTATTTT. The encoded protein is CSAIHLAGGPDTQYF.

Turning to this clonotype: A single base is all that separates this from a far larger clone, so a read error is likely. The genes are TRBV4-3 and TRBJ2-7; D remains unclear. From germline, CDR1 is LGHNA and CDR2 YSLEER. The ends were cut back, 1 base at V and 7 bases at J, with 11 bases in the middle. This CDR3 has 13 amino acids. The CDR3 here is CASSQVGYNEQYF. The CDR3 nucleotides read TGCGCCAGCAGCCAAGTGGGATACAATGAGCAGTACTTC.

This clonotype was observed many times. The chain recombines TRBV20-1 with TRBJ2-5; a possible D gene is TRBD2 (5 bases). There are 13 residues in the CDR3. Looked up from germline, CDR1 is DFQATT and CDR2 is SNEGSKA (reference sequence). V dropped 3 bases and J dropped 1 base, with 9 bases sitting between them. CDR3 region: CSARTGFQETQYF. In DNA form, the CDR3 reads TGCAGTGCTAGGACGGGGTTCCAAGAGACCCAGTACTTC.

This clonotype was observed at least ten times. The J gene is TRBJ2-5, the V gene TRBV7-2; D is unresolved. CDR3 length: 15 residues. CDR1 is SGHTA and CDR2 is FQGNSA in the germline V gene. Trimming shortened V by 4 bases and J by 1 base, and 13 bases separated the two germline ends. The CDR3 bases are TGTGCCAGCAGCTGGGCTAGTGGCCCCCAAGAGACCCAGTACTTC. Residues: CASSWASGPQETQYF.

This clonotype was seen many times. The rearrangement links TRBV20-1 to TRBJ2-1, with 11 bases that match TRBD2. Germline CDR1 DFQATT, CDR2 SNEGSKA (reference sequence). Trimming cost V 3 bases and J 0 bases; bases outside gene matches: 7. The CDR3 sequence is 17 residues long. CDR3 bases: TGCAGTGCTAGCCCTAGCGGGGGGACAAACTCCTACAATGAGCAGTTCTTC. Translating it yields CSASPSGGTNSYNEQFF.

This clonotype was counted at least ten times. This rearrangement joins TRBV7-2 to TRBJ1-2; 9 nucleotides agree with TRBD1. CDR1 and CDR2 from the germline V gene are SGHTA and FQGNSA. The CDR3 loop spans 14 amino acids. Trimming took 6 bases from V and 2 from J; bases not matched to a gene: 4. The CDR3 nucleotides are TGTGCCAGCAGTGGGGGGACAGGGAACTATGGCTACACCTTC. Its translation is CASSGGTGNYGYTF.

The chain is built from TRBV19 and TRBJ1-1; unclear D gene. The CDR3 extends over 14 amino acids. Trimming removed 4 bases from V and 4 bases from J, with 13 bases in between. CDR1 LNHDA and CDR2 SQIVND come from the germline V gene (reference sequence). CDR3 amino acids: CASSSGRSVTEAFF. The CDR3 DNA follows: TGTGCCAGTAGTAGCGGCAGGTCGGTCACTGAAGCTTTCTTT. Full variable domain (remainder filled in from reference TRBV19 and TRBJ1-1): DGGITQSPKYLFRKEGQNVTLSCEQNLNHDAMYWYRQDPGQGLRLIYYSQIVNDFQKGDIAEGYSVSREKKESFPLTVTSAQKNPTAFYLCASSSGRSVTEAFFGQGTRLTVV.

This clonotype was recorded many times. V gene TRBV5-1 combines with J gene TRBJ2-7; TRBD1 agrees at 9 bases. V shed 4 bases, J shed 2 bases, and the junction held 7 bases outside the gene matches. The CDR3 has 15 amino acids. Germline V gene sequence: CDR1 SGHRS, CDR2 YFSETQ. The DNA for the CDR3 is TGCGCCAGCAGCCCCGGGACAGGGCCCACCTACGAGCAGTACTTC. Translation gives CASSPGTGPTYEQYF.

Note on this clonotype: This likely came from a read error, as a far larger clone is one base away. The gene calls are TRBV13 and TRBJ2-1, with 9 positions matching TRBD2. Trimming took 6 bases from V and 8 from J; bases not matched to a gene: 14. The CDR3 is made up of 16 amino acids. Per germline, CDR1 PRHDT and CDR2 FYEKMQ (reference sequence). The CDR3 region is CASRELASGVRDEQFF. CDR3 DNA: TGTGCCAGCAGAGAACTGGCTAGCGGGGTTAGAGATGAGCAGTTCTTC.

The sample holds many counts of this clonotype. The chain couples TRBV25-1 to TRBJ1-5; D unclear. From germline, CDR1 is MGHDK and CDR2 SYGVNS. The CDR3 covers 11 residues. Trimming took 8 bases from V and 6 from J, leaving 8 bases between them. Here the CDR3 DNA reads TGTGCCAGCGGGGAGGCTCAGCCCCAGCATTTT. Translated: CASGEAQPQHF. The entire variable domain, with the rest obtained from reference TRBV25-1 and TRBJ1-5, is as follows: EADIYQTPRYLVIGTGKKITLECSQTMGHDKMYWYQQDPGMELHLIHYSYGVNSTEKGDLSSESTVSRIRTEHFPLTLESARPSHTSQYLCASGEAQPQHFGDGTRLSIL.

As to this clonotype: A far more abundant clone sits one base away, making this likely a read error. The rearrangement uses TRBV7-2 and TRBJ2-7, with TRBD2 as a possible D gene (7 bases). The length of the CDR3 is 16 residues. Deletions cut 4 bases from V and 7 bases from J, with 23 bases between. Germline CDR1 reads SGHTA; CDR2 reads FQGNSA. The CDR3 spells CASSYRPGGSYNEQYF. CDR3 coding DNA: TGTGCCAGCAGCTACCGACCGGGGGGCTCATACAATGAGCAGTACTTC.

This clonotype was observed many times. The chain has TRBV29-1 and TRBJ2-1; the D is unclear. Germline V gene data show CDR1 as SQVTM and CDR2 as ANQGSEA. The CDR3 has 14 residues. Trimming cost V 6 bases and J 0 bases, with 12 bases left between them. CDR3 coding DNA: TGCAGCGTCGGCCTACAGAGCTCCTACAATGAGCAGTTCTTC. It codes for CSVGLQSSYNEQFF.

The table lists this clonotype with a count of one. Since a much larger clone is just one base distant, this may be a read error. This chain uses TRBV6-2 or TRBV6-3 with TRBJ2-1; 10 bases are a match to TRBD1. This CDR3 comprises 15 residues. CDR1 and CDR2 (germline): MNHEY, SVGEGT. In DNA, the CDR3 is TGTGCCAGCAGTGACTCTGGGACAGGGGCCAATGAGCAGTTCTTC. This gives the protein CASSDSGTGANEQFF.

Many counts were recorded for this clonotype. The V gene is TRBV3-1, the J gene TRBJ2-5; D is unclear. The length of the CDR3 is 12 residues. The ends were cut back, 0 bases at V and 7 bases at J, with 6 bases in the middle. Germline V gives CDR1 LGHDT, CDR2 YNNKEL (reference sequence). In DNA, the CDR3 is TGTGCCAGCAGCCAAGATCTGGGGACCCAGTACTTC. Amino acid sequence: CASSQDLGTQYF.

Judged by abundance, this clonotype is medium-sized. The chain is built from TRBV7-6 and TRBJ2-1; 8 nucleotides align to TRBD2. The CDR3 runs 17 residues. Germline CDR1 is SGHVS and CDR2 is FNYEAQ. Trimming cost V 2 bases and J 5 bases; bases outside gene matches: 11. CDR3 residues: CASSLRLVGGGDNEQFF. The CDR3 nucleotides read TGTGCCAGCAGCTTAAGATTGGTCGGGGGGGGGGACAATGAGCAGTTCTTC.

At least ten counts were recorded for this clonotype. The V call is TRBV12-3 or TRBV12-4, the J call TRBJ2-3; 14 bases map to TRBD2. The CDR3 is made up of 15 amino acids. J lost 6 bases, V lost 3 bases, and 2 bases had no gene match. CDR3 region: CASSLGLAGADTQYF. The CDR3 DNA is TGTGCCAGCAGTTTGGGACTAGCGGGGGCCGATACGCAGTATTTT.

This clonotype has ten or more counts. The chain uses TRBV3-1 and TRBJ2-1, with 12 bases that match TRBD2. The CDR3 runs 18 residues. Germline trimming cut 3 bases from V and 4 bases from J; bases unmatched to any gene: 10. Germline assignment: CDR1 LGHDT and CDR2 YNNKEL (reference sequence). This CDR3 reads CASSQGLAGSRLYNEQFF. The CDR3 nucleotides read TGTGCCAGCAGCCAGGGACTAGCGGGCTCTAGGCTGTACAATGAGCAGTTCTTC.

The CDR3 loop reads CASRRGQSNQPQHF. The DNA for the CDR3 is TGTGCCAGCAGGCGGGGACAGAGCAATCAGCCCCAGCATTTT. The chain couples TRBV27 to TRBJ1-5; 7 bases agree with TRBD1. Germline loops: CDR1 MNHEY, CDR2 SMNVEV (reference sequence). CDR3 length: 14 amino acids. With 6 bases clipped from V and 1 base from J, the junction kept 3 bases outside the gene matches.

This clonotype has more than one count but fewer than ten. A single base is all that separates this from a far larger clone, so a read error is likely. The chain couples TRBV6-8 to TRBJ1-2; a weak D match, TRBD1 (5 bases). CDR3 length: 14 residues. Per the germline V gene, CDR1 is MNHGY and CDR2 is SAAAGT. The V end was cut by 5 bases, the J end by 8 bases, with 18 bases between. The CDR3 bases are TGTGCCAGCAGTGTAGAGGGGAGGGCTGAGGGCTACACCTTC. This translates into CASSVEGRAEGYTF.

There are many counts of this clonotype. V and J are TRBV29-1 and TRBJ2-7; D is perhaps TRBD1 (6 bases). Germline values: CDR1 SQVTM, CDR2 ANQGSEA. This CDR3 is 13 amino acids long. Trimming pared 7 bases from V and 7 bases from J, leaving 20 bases between. The CDR3 protein is CSGRSSGAEEQYF. Here the CDR3 DNA reads TGCAGCGGCAGATCCTCAGGGGCTGAAGAGCAGTACTTC.

This clonotype showed up many times. This chain uses TRBV14 with TRBJ2-7; no definite D call. CDR1 and CDR2 from the germline V gene are SGHDN and FVKESK. V was cut by 0 bases and J by 4 bases, with 19 bases left in between. CDR3 length: 17 residues. The CDR3 coding sequence is TGTGCCAGCAGCCAAGATTGGCGGACCGGCCGCCTTTACGAGCAGTACTTC. Its protein product is CASSQDWRTGRLYEQYF. Full variable domain (missing parts from reference TRBV14 and TRBJ2-7): EAGVTQFPSHSVIEKGQTVTLRCDPISGHDNLYWYRRVMGKEIKFLLHFVKESKQDESGMPNNRFLAERTGGTYSTLKVQPAELEDSGVYFCASSQDWRTGRLYEQYFGPGTRLTVT.

In this sample, this clonotype turned up many times. The chain recombines TRBV12-3 or TRBV12-4 with TRBJ2-7; no clear D. CDR3 length: 12 residues. Trimming removed 3 bases from V and 9 bases from J, with 12 bases in between. The CDR3 nucleotides read TGTGCCAGCAGTTTCGGTCCCACCCGGCAGTACTTC. As protein: CASSFGPTRQYF.

V gene TRBV11-2 combines with J gene TRBJ2-1, with no clear D. The CDR3 is 13 amino acids. The V gene lost 3 bases and the J gene lost 9 bases, with 12 bases spanning the gap. Germline CDR1 reads SGHAT; CDR2 reads FQNNGV. DNA of the CDR3: TGTGCCAGCAGCTTGTTGCGTCTCGGTGAGCAGTTCTTC. Amino acid sequence: CASSLLRLGEQFF.

This clonotype showed up many times. The chain employs TRBV5-1 and TRBJ2-1; D is undetermined. Germline lookup yields CDR1 SGHRS and CDR2 YFSETQ. V was pared by 0 bases and J by 9 bases, with 16 bases between. CDR3 length equals 15 residues. In nucleotides, the CDR3 is TGCGCCAGCAGCTTGGATAGGAACGGTGTCGGTGAGCAGTTCTTC. It yields the protein CASSLDRNGVGEQFF. Variable domain in full (rest from reference TRBV5-1 and TRBJ2-1): KAGVTQTPRYLIKTRGQQVTLSCSPISGHRSVSWYQQTPGQGLQFLFEYFSETQRNKGNFPGRFSGRQFSNSRSEMNVSTLELGDSALYLCASSLDRNGVGEQFFGPGTRLTVL.

This clonotype was picked up many times. The chain couples TRBV11-1 to TRBJ2-5; no definite D call. From germline, CDR1 is SGHAT and CDR2 FQDESV (reference sequence). The CDR3 runs to 13 residues. The V end lost 5 bases, the J end lost 3 bases, and 10 bases lay between the germline ends. CDR3 protein: CASSPDVEETQYF. CDR3 DNA: TGTGCCAGCAGCCCGGACGTAGAAGAGACCCAGTACTTC.

Remarks on this clonotype: A much larger clone sits a single nucleotide away, making a read error possible. The chain links TRBV7-2 to TRBJ2-3, with TRBD2 matching over 8 bases. The J segment lost 6 bases and the V segment lost 5 bases, leaving 4 bases of the junction unmatched. This CDR3 spans 13 amino acids. Germline CDR1 SGHTA, CDR2 FQGNSA. The DNA of the CDR3 is TGTGCCAGCAGCCCGGGACTAGAGGATACGCAGTATTTT. This gives the protein CASSPGLEDTQYF.